These T cell receptor beta chains were read from a single sample in a study of cytomegalovirus exposure and HLA in healthy donors. Profiling relied on immunoSEQ multiplex PCR, and the TCRdb table lists in-frame clones only, not all of them. Of some 130,000 clones in the sample, around four fifths were seen once. Sequenced: PBMCs. Receptors originate from a man younger than 40 in good health. Both conserved end residues are part of each CDR3. Each record gives: D gene, V gene, CDR3 length, J gene, clone size, CDR3 DNA, CDR3 protein. The D gene is left open where the match is weak. Rows give clone size only sometimes, using once, few, many, or a class for an expanded clone.

-,TRBV9,16,TRBJ1-1,-,TGTGCCAGCAGCCAAGACAGTGACCTTATGAACACTGAAGCTTTCTTT,CASSQDSDLMNTEAFF
-,TRBV6-5,14,TRBJ1-2,-,TGTGCCAGCACCCGACCGGGGGTCGACTATGGCTACACCTTC,CASTRPGVDYGYTF
TRBD2,TRBV4-1,15,TRBJ2-1,once,TGCGCCAGCAGACTAGCGGAGATCTCCTACAATGAGCAGTTCTTC,CASRLAEISYNEQFF
TRBD2,TRBV19,14,TRBJ2-3,-,TGTGCCAGTAGCCCGGCGGGGAGGGCAGATACGCAGTATTTT,CASSPAGRADTQYF
-,TRBV18,15,TRBJ1-1,-,TGTGCCAGCTCACCACCTGAGGAGTTGAACACTGAAGCTTTCTTT,CASSPPEELNTEAFF
TRBD1,TRBV4-1,14,TRBJ2-1,-,TGCGCCAGCACCCGGACAGGGACTGTCAATGAGCAGTTCTTC,CASTRTGTVNEQFF
-,TRBV6-5,14,TRBJ2-7,-,TGTGCCAGCAGTTACGATCCCAACTGGTACGAGCAGTACTTC,CASSYDPNWYEQYF
TRBD2,TRBV29-1,15,TRBJ2-1,-,TGCAGCGTTGAAGGCGGGAGGCTCCCTTACAATGAGCAGTTCTTC,CSVEGGRLPYNEQFF
TRBD2,TRBV7-9,16,TRBJ2-7,-,TGTGCCAGGGGTTGTCCCGGGACTAGTCCCTCCTACGAGCAGTACTTC,CARGCPGTSPSYEQYF
-,TRBV25-1,12,TRBJ2-3,-,TGTGCCAGCAGTGAAGGAGGAAATACGCAGTATTTT,CASSEGGNTQYF
TRBD2,TRBV7-3,15,TRBJ2-1,-,TGTGCCAGCAGCTACGGGACTAGCGGGAACAATGAGCAGTTCTTC,CASSYGTSGNNEQFF
-,TRBV7-9,15,TRBJ1-5,-,TGTGCCAGCAGCCCTGGGGGGTTCGGCAATCAGCCCCAGCATTTT,CASSPGGFGNQPQHF
-,TRBV5-4,13,TRBJ2-3,once,TGTGCCAGCAGCTCCCCAGTGTCGGATACGCAGTATTTT,CASSSPVSDTQYF
-,TRBV6-6,14,TRBJ1-5,-,TGTGCCAGCAGTTATGGTAGGGGTTCTCAGCCCCAGCATTTT,CASSYGRGSQPQHF
-,TRBV27,14,TRBJ2-7,-,TGTGCCAGCAGTTTACTGGACGGAGGCTACGAGCAGTACTTC,CASSLLDGGYEQYF
TRBD2,TRBV2,16,TRBJ2-2,-,TGTGCCAGCAACCCTCTGGGGGGGGCGAACACCGGGGAGCTGTTTTTT,CASNPLGGANTGELFF
TRBD2,TRBV7-9,15,TRBJ2-5,-,TGTGCCAGCAGCTTTTTAGCGGGGAGCCAAGAGACCCAGTACTTC,CASSFLAGSQETQYF
TRBD1,TRBV4-3,15,TRBJ1-4,-,TGCGCCAGCAGCCTCTCGGGGACAGGGAATGAAAAACTGTTTTTT,CASSLSGTGNEKLFF
-,TRBV21-1,15,TRBJ1-5,-,TGTGCCAGCAGCAAAGGAGGGAGAACAAATCAGCCCCAGCATTTT,CASSKGGRTNQPQHF
-,TRBV10-2,13,TRBJ2-3,-,TGCGCCAGCCGACGGGAGTCGACAGATACGCAGTATTTT,CASRRESTDTQYF
TRBD2,TRBV27,15,TRBJ2-1,-,TGTGCCAGCAGTACCCTAGCGGGAGTGTTGGGAAAGCAGTTCTTC,CASSTLAGVLGKQFF
-,TRBV30,15,TRBJ2-5,once,TGTGCCTGGAGTACAGGTGGCCTCCCCCAGGAGACCCAGTACTTC,CAWSTGGLPQETQYF
TRBD1,TRBV7-2,16,TRBJ2-7,-,TGTGCCAGCAGCTTGACCGCCGGGACAGGGCCGGGGGAGCAGTACTTC,CASSLTAGTGPGEQYF
-,TRBV6-5,11,TRBJ2-1,once,TGTGCCAGCAGTCAATGGGCGGAGCAGTTCTTC,CASSQWAEQFF
TRBD2,TRBV11-3,17,TRBJ2-3,-,TGTGCCAGCAGCTCAACGGGACTAGCGGGAGGCACAGATACGCAGTATTTT,CASSSTGLAGGTDTQYF
-,TRBV7-8,15,TRBJ2-3,once,TGTGCCAGCAGCCTAACTTACAGGAGCACAGATACGCAGTATTTT,CASSLTYRSTDTQYF
-,TRBV7-9,15,TRBJ2-7,-,TGTTCCAGCAGCTCGAGCAGTACAGGGTTCGGTGAGCAGTACTTC,CSSSSSSTGFGEQYF
TRBD1,TRBV18,15,TRBJ1-1,-,TGTGCCAGCTCACCGAGACAGGGGATGAACACTGAAGCTTTCTTT,CASSPRQGMNTEAFF
TRBD1,TRBV11-3,15,TRBJ2-1,-,TGTGCCAGCAGCTTAACCGGGACAGGGGTATATGAGCAGTTCTTC,CASSLTGTGVYEQFF
-,TRBV5-5,13,TRBJ2-7,few,TGTGCCAGCAGCTTGGCCTTTGGCAACGAGCAGTACTTC,CASSLAFGNEQYF
-,TRBV19,14,TRBJ1-5,-,TGTGCCGGTGGACATCTTAACAGCAATCAGCCCCAGCATTTT,CAGGHLNSNQPQHF
TRBD2,TRBV6-5,16,TRBJ2-3,-,TGTGCCAGCAGTTACGTAGCGGGAGGGAATTCAGATACGCAGTATTTT,CASSYVAGGNSDTQYF
TRBD2,TRBV19,17,TRBJ2-3,-,TGTGCCAGTAGTATACTAGCGGGAGGGTTTAGCACAGATACGCAGTATTTT,CASSILAGGFSTDTQYF
TRBD2,TRBV7-3,16,TRBJ2-1,-,TGTGCCAGCAGCACCACAACTAGCGGGAGACCCAATGAGCAGTTCTTC,CASSTTTSGRPNEQFF
TRBD2,TRBV4-3,15,TRBJ2-1,-,TGCGCCAGCAGCCGAATACTAGCGGGGGGCAATGAGCAGTTCTTC,CASSRILAGGNEQFF
TRBD2,TRBV29-1,13,TRBJ2-5,-,TGCAGCCCTGTGCCCGTGGGGGGGGAGACCCAGTACTTC,CSPVPVGGETQYF
-,TRBV5-1,16,TRBJ1-3,-,TGCGCCAGCAGGGGCAGGGGACCCTACTCTGGAAACACCATATATTTT,CASRGRGPYSGNTIYF
-,TRBV25-1,17,TRBJ2-7,-,TGTGCCAGTAGCGATACTCCGGGACACTTGACCCCCTACGAGCAGTACTTC,CASSDTPGHLTPYEQYF
-,TRBV30,12,TRBJ2-7,-,TGTGCCTGGAGTGAGAGCTCCTACGAGCAGTACTTC,CAWSESSYEQYF
TRBD1,TRBV2,16,TRBJ1-5,few,TGTGCCAGCAGTGATGGGACAGGGGGTTCTAGTCAGCCCCAGCATTTT,CASSDGTGGSSQPQHF
TRBD1,TRBV11-2,16,TRBJ2-3,-,TGTGCCAGCAGCTCCCGACAGGGGCTAAGCACAGATACGCAGTATTTT,CASSSRQGLSTDTQYF